This TCR beta chain was sequenced in a study of cytomegalovirus exposure and HLA in healthy donors. Study information: Among the roughly 400 genotyped donors, more than 70% were placed in the Caucasian-associated ancestry cluster.

The CDR3 has 13 amino acids. Germline CDR1 is SGHNT and CDR2 is YYREEE (reference sequence). V was trimmed by 0 bases and J by 9 bases, leaving 10 bases between them. The PCR contained 60 Vbeta and 13 Jbeta primers. Sequencing was performed with immunoSEQ multiplex PCR; in TCRdb, only in-frame clones are kept and a portion is missing. The repertoire holds roughly 200,000 clones, with approximately 82% as singletons. V usage is TRBV5-4 and J usage is TRBJ2-1; no clear D gene. The sequence was obtained from a woman between 18 and 29 years old in good health and CMV-seronegative. The sample was PBMCs. In DNA form, the CDR3 reads TGTGCCAGCAGCTTGGGACTTACCCGTGAGCAGTTCTTC. This codes for CASSLGLTREQFF. The full variable domain, with the rest looked up from reference TRBV5-4 and TRBJ2-1, is ETGVTQSPTHLIKTRGQQVTLRCSSQSGHNTVSWYQQALGQGPQFIFQYYREEENGRGNFPPRFSGLQFPNYSSELNVNALELDDSALYLCASSLGLTREQFFGPGTRLTVL.